The clone carrying this T cell receptor beta chain has a handful of counts. What it binds is not known. This sample was included in a study of radiotherapy plus CTLA-4 blockade in lung cancer. In the study overall: Objective responses arose in 15% to 20% of patients, and approximately 31% experienced disease control. Overall study results and limits: Early shifts in blood T cell clones, with interferon-beta, reportedly predicted response best. After radiotherapy and ipilimumab, tumor-derived clones expanded in peripheral blood.

The germline gives CDR1 GTSNPN, CDR2 SVGIG (reference sequence). The CDR3 loop spans 12 amino acids. V lost 0 bases and J lost 12, with 12 bases in between. Assay: immunoSEQ multiplex PCR; the TCRdb copy retains only in-frame clones and omits some. The sample holds about 23,000 clones, over 55% seen once. V is TRBV30 and J is TRBJ2-1; D not certain. The sequence was collected from a human donor with non-small cell lung cancer whose response to radiotherapy plus ipilimumab could not be evaluated. Sequenced here: peripheral blood, sampled from a patient treated with radiotherapy plus ipilimumab. DNA for the CDR3: TGTGCCTGGAGTGTATTCAGGCTGGGGCAGTTCTTC. It codes for CAWSVFRLGQFF.